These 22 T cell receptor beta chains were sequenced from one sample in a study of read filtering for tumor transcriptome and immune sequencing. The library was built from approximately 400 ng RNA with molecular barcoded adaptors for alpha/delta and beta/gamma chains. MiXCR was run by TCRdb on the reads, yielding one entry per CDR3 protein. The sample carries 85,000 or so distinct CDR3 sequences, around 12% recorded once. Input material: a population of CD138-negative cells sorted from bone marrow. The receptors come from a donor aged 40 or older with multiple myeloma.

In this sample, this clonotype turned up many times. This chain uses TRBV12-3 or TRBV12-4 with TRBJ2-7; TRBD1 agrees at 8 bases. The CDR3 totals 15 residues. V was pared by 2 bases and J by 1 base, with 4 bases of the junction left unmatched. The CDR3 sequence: CASSLRQGRSYEQYF. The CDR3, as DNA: TGTGCCAGCAGTTTACGACAGGGGAGGTCCTACGAGCAGTACTTC.

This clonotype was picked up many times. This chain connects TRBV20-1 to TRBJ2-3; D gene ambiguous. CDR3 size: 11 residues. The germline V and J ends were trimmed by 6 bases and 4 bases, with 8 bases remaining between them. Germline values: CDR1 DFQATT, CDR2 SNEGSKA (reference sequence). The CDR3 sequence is CSASRPDTQYF. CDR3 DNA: TGCAGTGCCTCACGCCCAGATACGCAGTATTTT.

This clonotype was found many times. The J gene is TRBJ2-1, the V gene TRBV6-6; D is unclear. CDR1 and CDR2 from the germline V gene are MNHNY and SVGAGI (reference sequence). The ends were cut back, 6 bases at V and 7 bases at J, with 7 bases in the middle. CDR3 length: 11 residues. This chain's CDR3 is CASRGDNEQFF. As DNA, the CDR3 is TGTGCCAGCAGGGGCGATAATGAGCAGTTCTTC.

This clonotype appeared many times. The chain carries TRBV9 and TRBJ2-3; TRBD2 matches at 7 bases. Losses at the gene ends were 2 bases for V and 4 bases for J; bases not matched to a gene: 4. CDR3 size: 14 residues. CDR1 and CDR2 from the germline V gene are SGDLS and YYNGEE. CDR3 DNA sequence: TGTGCCAGCAGCGTGAGCGGGAAAGCAGATACGCAGTATTTT. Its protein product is CASSVSGKADTQYF.

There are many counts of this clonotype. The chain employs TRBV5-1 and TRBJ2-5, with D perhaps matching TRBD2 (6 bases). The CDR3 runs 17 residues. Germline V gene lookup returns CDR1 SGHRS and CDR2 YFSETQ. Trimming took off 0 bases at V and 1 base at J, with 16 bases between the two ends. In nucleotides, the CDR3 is TGCGCCAGCAGCTTGGAGGTGGACGGGGGAGCCCAAGAGACCCAGTACTTC. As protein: CASSLEVDGGAQETQYF.

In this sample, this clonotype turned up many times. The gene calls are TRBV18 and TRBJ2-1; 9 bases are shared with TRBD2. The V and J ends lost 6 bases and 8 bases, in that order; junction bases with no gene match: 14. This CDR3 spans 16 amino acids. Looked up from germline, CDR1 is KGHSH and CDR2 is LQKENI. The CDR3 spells CASSRLDSGSRDEQFF. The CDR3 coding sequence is TGTGCCAGCTCCCGACTGGATAGCGGGAGTCGGGATGAGCAGTTCTTC.

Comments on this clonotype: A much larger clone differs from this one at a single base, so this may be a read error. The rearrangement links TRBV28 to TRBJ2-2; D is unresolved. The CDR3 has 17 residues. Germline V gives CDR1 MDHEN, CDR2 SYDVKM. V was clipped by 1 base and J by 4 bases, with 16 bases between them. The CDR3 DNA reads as TGTGCCAGCAGTTTATTGGGCTACTCACCGGGCACCGGGGAGCTGTTTTTT. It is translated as CASSLLGYSPGTGELFF.

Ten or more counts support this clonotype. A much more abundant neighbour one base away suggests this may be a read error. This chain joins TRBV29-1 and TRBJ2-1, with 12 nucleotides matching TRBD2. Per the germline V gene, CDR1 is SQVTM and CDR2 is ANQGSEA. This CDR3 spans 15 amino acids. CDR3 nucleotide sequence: TGCAGCGTTTCCTCTAGCGGGAGGGCCAATAATGGGCAGTTCTTC. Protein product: CSVSSSGRANNGQFF.

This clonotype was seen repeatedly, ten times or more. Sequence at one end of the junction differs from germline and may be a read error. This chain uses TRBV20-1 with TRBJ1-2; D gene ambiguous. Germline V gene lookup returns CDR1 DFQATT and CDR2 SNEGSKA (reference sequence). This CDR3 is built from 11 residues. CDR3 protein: CSARRTAKENF. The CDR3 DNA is TGCAGTGCTAGAAGGACGGCCAAAGAAAACTTC.

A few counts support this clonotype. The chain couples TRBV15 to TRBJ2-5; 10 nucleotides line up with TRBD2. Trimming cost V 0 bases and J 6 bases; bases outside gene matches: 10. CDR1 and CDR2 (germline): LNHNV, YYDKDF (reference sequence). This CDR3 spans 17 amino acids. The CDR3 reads CATSRDLGLAGAKTQYF. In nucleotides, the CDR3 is TGTGCCACCAGCAGAGATCTGGGGCTAGCGGGAGCGAAGACCCAGTACTTC.

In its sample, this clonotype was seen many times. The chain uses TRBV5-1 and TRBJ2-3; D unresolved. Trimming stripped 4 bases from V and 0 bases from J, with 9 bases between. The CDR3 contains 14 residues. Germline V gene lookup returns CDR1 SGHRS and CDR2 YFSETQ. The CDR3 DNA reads TGCGCCAGCAGCAGGCAGAGTAGCACAGATACGCAGTATTTT. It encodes CASSRQSSTDTQYF. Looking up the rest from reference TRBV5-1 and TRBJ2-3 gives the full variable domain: KAGVTQTPRYLIKTRGQQVTLSCSPISGHRSVSWYQQTPGQGLQFLFEYFSETQRNKGNFPGRFSGRQFSNSRSEMNVSTLELGDSALYLCASSRQSSTDTQYFGPGTRLTVL.

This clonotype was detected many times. The CDR3 region has the DNA TGTGCCAGCAGCTTACAGAGGCGCGAGACCCAGTACTTC. As protein: CASSLQRRETQYF. The chain recombines TRBV7-2 with TRBJ2-5; D not resolved. The germline V gene encodes CDR1 SGHTA and CDR2 FQGNSA. Trimming cost V 2 bases and J 5 bases, with 9 bases left between them. The CDR3 runs to 13 residues.

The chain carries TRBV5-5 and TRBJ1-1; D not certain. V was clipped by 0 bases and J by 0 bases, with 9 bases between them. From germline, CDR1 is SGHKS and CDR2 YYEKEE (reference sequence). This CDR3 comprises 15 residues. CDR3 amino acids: CASSLAPRLNTEAFF. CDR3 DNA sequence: TGTGCCAGCAGCTTGGCCCCCAGGCTGAACACTGAAGCTTTCTTT.

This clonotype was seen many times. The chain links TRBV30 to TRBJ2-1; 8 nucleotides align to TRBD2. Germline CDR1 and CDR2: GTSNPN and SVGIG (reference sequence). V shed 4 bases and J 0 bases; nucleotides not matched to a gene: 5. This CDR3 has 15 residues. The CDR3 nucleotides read TGTGCCTGGAAGCCTAGCGGGTGCTCCTACAATGAGCAGTTCTTC. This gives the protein CAWKPSGCSYNEQFF. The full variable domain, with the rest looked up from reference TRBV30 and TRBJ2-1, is SQTIHQWPATLVQPVGSPLSLECTVEGTSNPNLYWYRQAAGRGLQLLFYSVGIGQISSEVPQNLSASRPQDRQFILSSKKLLLSDSGFYLCAWKPSGCSYNEQFFGPGTRLTVL.

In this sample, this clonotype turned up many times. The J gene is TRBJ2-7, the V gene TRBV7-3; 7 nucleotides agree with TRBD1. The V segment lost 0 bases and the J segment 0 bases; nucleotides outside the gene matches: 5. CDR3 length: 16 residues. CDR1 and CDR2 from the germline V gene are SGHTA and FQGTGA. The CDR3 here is CASSLTGTANSYEQYF. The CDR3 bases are TGTGCCAGCAGCTTAACCGGGACAGCAAACTCCTACGAGCAGTACTTC.

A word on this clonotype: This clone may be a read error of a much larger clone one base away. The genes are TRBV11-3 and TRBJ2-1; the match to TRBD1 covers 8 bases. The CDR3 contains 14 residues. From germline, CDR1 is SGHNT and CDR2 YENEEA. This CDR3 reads CASSLDRVSREQLF. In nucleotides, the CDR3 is TGTGCCAGCAGCTTGGACAGGGTATCGCGCGAGCAGCTCTTC.

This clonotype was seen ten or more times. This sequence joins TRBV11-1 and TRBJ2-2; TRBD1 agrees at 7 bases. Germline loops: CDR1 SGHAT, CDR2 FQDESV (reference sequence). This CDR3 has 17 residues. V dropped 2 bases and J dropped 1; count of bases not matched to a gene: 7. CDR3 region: CASSLKGGQRNTGELFF. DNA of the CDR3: TGTGCCAGCAGCTTAAAAGGGGGCCAGCGGAACACCGGGGAGCTGTTTTTT.

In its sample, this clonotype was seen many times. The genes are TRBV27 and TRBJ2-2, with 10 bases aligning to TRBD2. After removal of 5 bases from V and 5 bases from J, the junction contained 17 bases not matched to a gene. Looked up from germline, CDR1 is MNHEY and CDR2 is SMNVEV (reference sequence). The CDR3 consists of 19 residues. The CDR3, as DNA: TGTGCCAGCAGTCTTGGACAGGCCCAGGGTAGCGGGAGGACCGGGGAGCTGTTTTTT. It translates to CASSLGQAQGSGRTGELFF.

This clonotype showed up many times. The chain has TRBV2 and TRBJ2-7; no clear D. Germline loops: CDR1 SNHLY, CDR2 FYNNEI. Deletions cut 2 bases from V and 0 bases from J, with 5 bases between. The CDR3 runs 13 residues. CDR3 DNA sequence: TGTGCCAGCAGTGAACTGGGCTCCTACGAGCAGTACTTC. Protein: CASSELGSYEQYF.

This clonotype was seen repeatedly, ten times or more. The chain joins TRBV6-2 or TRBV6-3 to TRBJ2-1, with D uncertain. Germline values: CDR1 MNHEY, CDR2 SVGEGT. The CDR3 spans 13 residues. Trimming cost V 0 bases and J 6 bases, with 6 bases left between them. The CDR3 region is CASSYSSVNEQFF. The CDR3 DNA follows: TGTGCCAGCAGTTACTCCAGCGTCAATGAGCAGTTCTTC.

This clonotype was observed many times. The CDR3 bases are TGTGCCAGCAGCTCGACTCCGGACCCCCACGAGCAGTACTTC. Protein: CASSSTPDPHEQYF. The gene calls are TRBV11-1 and TRBJ2-7, with no clear D. The germline CDR1 and CDR2 sequences are SGHAT and FQDESV (reference sequence). CDR3 length equals 14 residues. V lost 4 bases and J 5 bases, leaving 15 bases between the germline ends.

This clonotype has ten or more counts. Written as DNA, the CDR3 is TGTGCCATCTCCCCTGGACTTCCCGGAAACACCATATATTTT. Its protein product is CAISPGLPGNTIYF. This sequence joins TRBV10-3 and TRBJ1-3; D not certain. Germline-derived CDR1 and CDR2 are ENHRY and SYGVKD. The V and J ends lost 8 bases and 4 bases respectively, with 15 bases between them. The CDR3 sequence is 14 residues long.